This is a list of T cell receptor beta chains from one sample in a study of T cells after yellow fever vaccination. Using its own MiXCR run on the 5' RACE reads, TCRdb lists one record per CDR3 protein. The table has roughly 350,000 distinct CDR3 sequences, about 4% seen once. Sample: PBMCs, taken 5 days after the yellow fever booster vaccination. The source is a man in his late teens or twenties who received the YFV17D yellow fever vaccine. Both conserved end residues are part of each CDR3. The order of the fields is CDR3 DNA, CDR3 protein, clone size, V gene, J gene, D gene. The D gene is left open where the match is weak. The size entry is marked missing in some rows and otherwise reads once, few, many or a size class.

CDR3 DNA: TGTGCCAGCGCCCCTTTGTTGGACAGGGTCGGGTACGAGCAGTACTTC
CDR3 protein: CASAPLLDRVGYEQYF
clone size: NA
V gene: TRBV7-9
J gene: TRBJ2-7
D gene: TRBD1

CDR3 DNA: TGCGCCAGCAGCTTAGGGGACCCATTCTACGAGCAGTACTTC
CDR3 protein: CASSLGDPFYEQYF
clone size: many
V gene: TRBV5-1
J gene: TRBJ2-7
D gene: NA

CDR3 DNA: TGTGCCAGCAGCTTAGATCGGCGGACTAGCGGGGGATATGAGCAGTTCTTC
CDR3 protein: CASSLDRRTSGGYEQFF
clone size: many
V gene: TRBV11-2
J gene: TRBJ2-1
D gene: TRBD2

CDR3 DNA: TGTGCCACCAGCAGAGATGGGGCAGGGGGCTATAATTCACCCCTCCACTTT
CDR3 protein: CATSRDGAGGYNSPLHF
clone size: NA
V gene: TRBV15
J gene: TRBJ1-6
D gene: TRBD1

CDR3 DNA: TGTGCCAGCAGTGAGAGGCAGGGAAGGGATGGCTACACCTTC
CDR3 protein: CASSERQGRDGYTF
clone size: few
V gene: TRBV6-1
J gene: TRBJ1-2
D gene: NA

CDR3 DNA: TGTGCCAGCACCCGTGGCGAGTTCGGAAACACCATATATTTT
CDR3 protein: CASTRGEFGNTIYF
clone size: NA
V gene: TRBV5-6
J gene: TRBJ1-3
D gene: NA

CDR3 DNA: TGTGCCAGCAGCTTAGATTGGCGCCTGAAGTATTTT
CDR3 protein: CASSLDWRLKYF
clone size: many
V gene: TRBV7-9
J gene: TRBJ2-3
D gene: NA

CDR3 DNA: TGTGCCAGCAGCATCCTACAGGGATCGTTTTTT
CDR3 protein: CASSILQGSFF
clone size: NA
V gene: TRBV7-9
J gene: TRBJ1-4
D gene: NA

CDR3 DNA: TGTGCCAGCTCACCACAAAACAGCTTTAACACCGGGGAGCTGTTTTTT
CDR3 protein: CASSPQNSFNTGELFF
clone size: many
V gene: TRBV18
J gene: TRBJ2-2
D gene: NA

CDR3 DNA: TGCGCCAGCAGCCAAGGCTGGGTGGATACGCAGTATTTT
CDR3 protein: CASSQGWVDTQYF
clone size: few
V gene: TRBV4-3
J gene: TRBJ2-3
D gene: NA

CDR3 DNA: TGTGCCAGCAGTTACGTTCCCGGGGATACCTCCCTTCAGCCCCAGCATTTT
CDR3 protein: CASSYVPGDTSLQPQHF
clone size: few
V gene: TRBV6-2/TRBV6-3
J gene: TRBJ1-5
D gene: NA

CDR3 DNA: TGTGCCAGCAGGAGTGGCGAAAAACTGTTTTTT
CDR3 protein: CASRSGEKLFF
clone size: NA
V gene: TRBV27
J gene: TRBJ1-4
D gene: NA

CDR3 DNA: TGTGCCAGCTCCCTACCACGAGGACGGAGCTCCTACGAGCAGTACTTC
CDR3 protein: CASSLPRGRSSYEQYF
clone size: many
V gene: TRBV18
J gene: TRBJ2-7
D gene: NA

CDR3 DNA: TGTGCCAGCAGCTCACCTACAGGGGGTCGGTCGGGCACTGAAGCTTTCTTT
CDR3 protein: CASSSPTGGRSGTEAFF
clone size: NA
V gene: TRBV7-2
J gene: TRBJ1-1
D gene: TRBD1

CDR3 DNA: TGTGCCAGCACAAAGACCAGGACGATGATCTACGAGCAGTACTTC
CDR3 protein: CASTKTRTMIYEQYF
clone size: NA
V gene: TRBV6-2/TRBV6-3
J gene: TRBJ2-7
D gene: NA

CDR3 DNA: TGCGCCAGCAGCTTGGTTGGAGCGAACACCGGGGAGCTGTTTTTT
CDR3 protein: CASSLVGANTGELFF
clone size: few
V gene: TRBV5-1
J gene: TRBJ2-2
D gene: NA

CDR3 DNA: TGTGCCAGCGAGGGGCCTAGCACAGATACGCAGTATTTT
CDR3 protein: CASEGPSTDTQYF
clone size: few
V gene: TRBV12-3/TRBV12-4
J gene: TRBJ2-3
D gene: NA

CDR3 DNA: TGTGCCAGCAGCCGAGGGGGACAGGCCTATGGCTACACCTTC
CDR3 protein: CASSRGGQAYGYTF
clone size: many
V gene: TRBV7-2
J gene: TRBJ1-2
D gene: TRBD1

CDR3 DNA: TGTGCCAGCAGTTTAACAGGGGACGAGGGGACTGAAGCTTTCTTT
CDR3 protein: CASSLTGDEGTEAFF
clone size: few
V gene: TRBV27
J gene: TRBJ1-1
D gene: TRBD1

CDR3 DNA: TGTGCCAGCTCGCCTGGGACAGGGGACAATGAGCAGTTCTTC
CDR3 protein: CASSPGTGDNEQFF
clone size: many
V gene: TRBV18
J gene: TRBJ2-1
D gene: TRBD1

CDR3 DNA: TGCACCAGCAGCCCCCTCTCAGACAGGGGGTGTCACATTCAGTACTTC
CDR3 protein: CTSSPLSDRGCHIQYF
clone size: NA
V gene: TRBV1
J gene: TRBJ2-4
D gene: NA

CDR3 DNA: TGTGCCAGCAGCCAAGAGTCGTTGGTCGGGGAGCTGTTTTTT
CDR3 protein: CASSQESLVGELFF
clone size: NA
V gene: TRBV14
J gene: TRBJ2-2
D gene: NA

CDR3 DNA: TGCAGCAGCTGGGGGGGGGACCGAGCCACAGATACGCAGTATTTT
CDR3 protein: CSSWGGDRATDTQYF
clone size: few
V gene: TRBV29-1
J gene: TRBJ2-3
D gene: TRBD2

CDR3 DNA: TGCGCCAGCAGCTTGGACCTCTCCGGGACTAGCGGGGGCCCCGGCACAGATACGCAGTATTTT
CDR3 protein: CASSLDLSGTSGGPGTDTQYF
clone size: few
V gene: TRBV5-1
J gene: TRBJ2-3
D gene: TRBD2

CDR3 DNA: TGCGCCAGCAGCATCGCGCCCAGGGGGCCTATTGGTTCACCCCTCCACTTT
CDR3 protein: CASSIAPRGPIGSPLHF
clone size: NA
V gene: TRBV5-1
J gene: TRBJ1-6
D gene: TRBD1

CDR3 DNA: TGCAGCGCGCCCCGGGGGGGGGCGGTCAATGAGCAGTTCTTC
CDR3 protein: CSAPRGGAVNEQFF
clone size: NA
V gene: TRBV29-1
J gene: TRBJ2-1
D gene: TRBD2

CDR3 DNA: TGTGCCAGCAGTGAAGCGCTTCGGGGGGACGAGGTCAATGAGCAGTTCTTC
CDR3 protein: CASSEALRGDEVNEQFF
clone size: NA
V gene: TRBV2
J gene: TRBJ2-1
D gene: TRBD2

CDR3 DNA: TGTGCCAGCAGTGCCCGGACAGGGGAAACCTACGAGCAGTACTTC
CDR3 protein: CASSARTGETYEQYF
clone size: NA
V gene: TRBV25-1
J gene: TRBJ2-7
D gene: TRBD1

CDR3 DNA: TGCGCCAGCAGCCCCTTCGCTAAAAGCTCCTACGAGCAGTACTTC
CDR3 protein: CASSPFAKSSYEQYF
clone size: NA
V gene: TRBV5-1
J gene: TRBJ2-7
D gene: NA

CDR3 DNA: TGCGCCAGCAGCATACCGGGGGGCGATACGCAGTATTTT
CDR3 protein: CASSIPGGDTQYF
clone size: NA
V gene: TRBV5-1
J gene: TRBJ2-3
D gene: NA

CDR3 DNA: TGTGCCAGCAGCCCGGGACGGTCTAACTATGGCTACACCTTC
CDR3 protein: CASSPGRSNYGYTF
clone size: few
V gene: TRBV5-4
J gene: TRBJ1-2
D gene: NA

CDR3 DNA: TGTGCCAGCAGCTTTTGGAAGCGGGGTAAACTCAATGAGCAGTTCTTC
CDR3 protein: CASSFWKRGKLNEQFF
clone size: NA
V gene: TRBV5-6
J gene: TRBJ2-1
D gene: TRBD2

CDR3 DNA: TGTGCCAGCAGCCGCTGGACGAGCGGGGGCCCTACCGGGGAGCTGTTTTTT
CDR3 protein: CASSRWTSGGPTGELFF
clone size: NA
V gene: TRBV7-3
J gene: TRBJ2-2
D gene: TRBD2

CDR3 DNA: TGTGCCAGCAGTATACACGCCGGGACAGGGCCCACCGGGGAGCTGTTTTTT
CDR3 protein: CASSIHAGTGPTGELFF
clone size: NA
V gene: TRBV6-2/TRBV6-3
J gene: TRBJ2-2
D gene: TRBD1

CDR3 DNA: TGTGCCAGCAGGGGGGCTGGGGAGCAGTTCTTC
CDR3 protein: CASRGAGEQFF
clone size: many
V gene: TRBV2
J gene: TRBJ2-1
D gene: NA

CDR3 DNA: TGTGCCAGCAGCTTCTTCGGGGGGCTAGCCAAAAACATTCAGTACTTC
CDR3 protein: CASSFFGGLAKNIQYF
clone size: many
V gene: TRBV7-2
J gene: TRBJ2-4
D gene: NA

CDR3 DNA: TGTGCCAGCAGCCCTAGGGAAGGGGAGACTGAAGCTTTCTTT
CDR3 protein: CASSPREGETEAFF
clone size: few
V gene: TRBV7-6
J gene: TRBJ1-1
D gene: NA

CDR3 DNA: TGTGCCAGCACCAACGGGCTGTCGGGAAGTCGGCTGTTTTTT
CDR3 protein: CASTNGLSGSRLFF
clone size: many
V gene: TRBV6-5
J gene: TRBJ2-2
D gene: NA

CDR3 DNA: TGCGCCAGCAGCCAAGGGTCTTCTATCTACGAGCAGTACTTC
CDR3 protein: CASSQGSSIYEQYF
clone size: NA
V gene: TRBV5-1
J gene: TRBJ2-7
D gene: NA

CDR3 DNA: TGTGCCAGCAGTTACGCCTCGGGGGCGCACACTGAAGCTTTCTTT
CDR3 protein: CASSYASGAHTEAFF
clone size: few
V gene: TRBV6-5
J gene: TRBJ1-1
D gene: NA

CDR3 DNA: TGTGCCAGCAGCCTAGGCACGAACCACTACAATGAGCAGTTCTTC
CDR3 protein: CASSLGTNHYNEQFF
clone size: few
V gene: TRBV12-3/TRBV12-4
J gene: TRBJ2-1
D gene: NA

CDR3 DNA: TGCGCCAGCAGCCCGGGACAGGGGAGGATTACTGAAGCTTTCTTT
CDR3 protein: CASSPGQGRITEAFF
clone size: many
V gene: TRBV5-1
J gene: TRBJ1-1
D gene: TRBD1

CDR3 DNA: TGCAGCGTTGACCCCGGGGGGCTCGGTGAAGATACGCAGTATTTT
CDR3 protein: CSVDPGGLGEDTQYF
clone size: few
V gene: TRBV29-1
J gene: TRBJ2-3
D gene: NA